This TCR beta chain was profiled in a study of T-cell reconstitution after alpha-beta-depleted transplantation in children. For TCRbeta, the library was prepared with unique molecular identifiers. TCRdb redid the calling of the PCR reads with MiXCR, one entry per CDR3 protein. The data hold about 640,000 distinct CDR3 sequences, with around a sixth observed a single time. This clonotype was observed many times. Per germline, CDR1 SQVTM and CDR2 ANQGSEA. Trimming took 0 bases from V and 4 from J, leaving 9 bases between them. This CDR3 region has 13 residues. Sequences were derived from PBMCs from the stem cell graft donor, sampled from the stem cell graft. The rearrangement links TRBV29-1 to TRBJ1-2; D remains ambiguous. This receptor was identified in a human donor who donated a stem cell graft to a child with acute myeloid leukemia. CDR3 DNA: TGCAGCGTTGAAGATTTCCCAGGCTATGGCTACACCTTC. Amino acids: CSVEDFPGYGYTF.